These 13 T cell receptor beta chains were sequenced from one sample in a study of CD8+ T cells in alopecia areata. RNA was extracted and reverse transcribed into cDNA as the sequencing template. Libraries were prepared by immunoSEQ multiplex PCR; TCRdb keeps only in-frame clonotypes and omits some of them. The repertoire holds about 100,000 clones, 55% to 70% seen once, with 20% to 30% in the top ten. The material sequenced was NKG2D-low CD8+ T cells sorted from blood. These receptors were obtained from a human donor with alopecia areata.

The genes are TRBV5-6 and TRBJ2-1, with 11 bases identical to TRBD2. J lost 6 bases, V lost 1 base, and 6 bases had no gene match. CDR3 length: 16 amino acids. CDR1 SGHDT and CDR2 YYEEEE come from the germline V gene. This CDR3 is CASSLYGSGRANEQFF. The CDR3 nucleotides read TGTGCCAGCAGCTTGTATGGTAGCGGGAGGGCCAATGAGCAGTTCTTC.

The V call is TRBV15, the J call TRBJ2-7; no definite D call. The ends were cut back, 5 bases at V and 6 bases at J, with 11 bases in the middle. Germline V gene sequence: CDR1 LNHNV, CDR2 YYDKDF (reference sequence). The CDR3 consists of 12 residues. Here the CDR3 reads CATSPGAVEQYF. In DNA, the CDR3 is TGTGCCACCAGCCCCGGTGCAGTCGAGCAGTACTTC.

In its sample, this clone was seen a few times. The rearrangement links TRBV7-9 to TRBJ2-7; D call uncertain. V was clipped by 5 bases and J by 1 base, with 9 bases between them. The germline V gene encodes CDR1 SEHNR and CDR2 FQNEAQ (reference sequence). CDR3 length: 13 amino acids. CDR3 nucleotide sequence: TGTGCCAGCAGCCTCCCGAGATCCTACGAGCAGTACTTC. This codes for CASSLPRSYEQYF.

This chain joins TRBV27 and TRBJ2-1, with 10 nucleotides matching TRBD2. Germline-derived CDR1 and CDR2 are MNHEY and SMNVEV (reference sequence). V was clipped by 6 bases and J by 7 bases; unmatched bases: 6. The CDR3 covers 14 residues. Here the CDR3 reads CASSLTSGNNEQFF. The CDR3 region has the DNA TGTGCCAGCAGCCTTACTAGCGGGAATAATGAGCAGTTCTTC.

The chain recombines TRBV29-1 with TRBJ2-1; 10 nucleotides match TRBD2. The germline V gene encodes CDR1 SQVTM and CDR2 ANQGSEA. This CDR3 has 12 amino acids. V gave up 7 bases and J gave up 7 bases; unmatched junction bases: 4. The chain's CDR3 is CSGQTSGNEQFF. CDR3 DNA sequence: TGCAGCGGTCAGACTAGCGGGAATGAGCAGTTCTTC.

This chain uses TRBV7-6 with TRBJ2-1; TRBD1 or TRBD2 may be the D gene (5 bases each). Germline V CDR1 and CDR2: SGHVS, FNYEAQ. This CDR3 contains 16 residues. With 5 bases removed from V and 7 bases from J, the gap between germline ends came to 21 bases. The CDR3 is CASSPLSGPPRNEQFF. The CDR3 DNA reads TGTGCCAGCAGCCCCCTATCGGGACCACCCCGGAATGAGCAGTTCTTC. The full variable domain, in which reference TRBV7-6 and TRBJ2-1 provide the parts outside the CDR3, is GAGVSQSPRYKVTKRGQDVALRCDPISGHVSLYWYRQALGQGPEFLTYFNYEAQQDKSGLPNDRFSAERPEGSISTLTIQRTEQRDSAMYRCASSPLSGPPRNEQFFGPGTRLTVL.

V and J are TRBV11-2 and TRBJ2-7; 10 bases line up with TRBD2. V gave up 4 bases and J gave up 1 base; unmatched junction bases: 4. Germline lookup yields CDR1 SGHAT and CDR2 FQNNGV. The CDR3 runs 15 residues. The CDR3 sequence is CASSYGLAVSYEQYF. CDR3 in DNA: TGTGCCAGCAGCTATGGACTAGCGGTATCCTACGAGCAGTACTTC.

The chain employs TRBV7-9 and TRBJ1-1; no clear D. Germline V gene sequence: CDR1 SEHNR, CDR2 FQNEAQ (reference sequence). The CDR3 loop spans 11 amino acids. Trimming stripped 2 bases from V and 4 bases from J, with 2 bases between. The CDR3 bases are TGTGCCAGCAGCTTAAGCACTGAAGCTTTCTTT. The encoded protein is CASSLSTEAFF.

This rearrangement joins TRBV5-1 to TRBJ1-1, with 9 bases aligning to TRBD1. Germline CDR1 is SGHRS and CDR2 is YFSETQ. CDR3 length: 13 amino acids. The V segment lost 3 bases and the J segment 6 bases; nucleotides outside the gene matches: 3. The chain's CDR3 is CASSWTGAAEAFF. The CDR3 bases are TGCGCCAGCAGCTGGACAGGGGCCGCTGAAGCTTTCTTT. Filled out from reference TRBV5-1 and TRBJ1-1, the complete variable domain reads KAGVTQTPRYLIKTRGQQVTLSCSPISGHRSVSWYQQTPGQGLQFLFEYFSETQRNKGNFPGRFSGRQFSNSRSEMNVSTLELGDSALYLCASSWTGAAEAFFGQGTRLTVV.

The chain has TRBV11-2 and TRBJ2-5, with D perhaps matching TRBD1 or TRBD2 (6 bases each). The V end lost 0 bases, the J end lost 0 bases, and 14 bases lay between the germline ends. Germline CDR1 and CDR2: SGHAT and FQNNGV. The CDR3 length is 17 residues. Written as DNA, the CDR3 is TGTGCCAGCAGCTTAGACCCGAGGGGGGACAACCAAGAGACCCAGTACTTC. It specifies CASSLDPRGDNQETQYF.

This clone has a handful of counts. The chain joins TRBV7-2 to TRBJ2-7, with TRBD2 as a possible D gene (5 bases). The CDR3 totals 13 residues. Trimming removed 5 bases from V and 2 bases from J, with 10 bases in between. Germline V gene data show CDR1 as SGHTA and CDR2 as FQGNSA. CDR3 in amino acids: CASSPAVAYEQYF. The CDR3 nucleotides are TGTGCCAGCAGCCCAGCGGTGGCCTACGAGCAGTACTTC.

This rearrangement joins TRBV19 to TRBJ2-7, with 10 bases identical to TRBD1. Germline V gives CDR1 LNHDA, CDR2 SQIVND (reference sequence). The trim removed 5 bases at V and 2 bases at J, leaving 3 bases unmatched. This CDR3 contains 14 residues. CDR3 bases: TGTGCCAGTAGTTGGACAGGGGGGGCCTACGAGCAGTACTTC. This translates into CASSWTGGAYEQYF.

The chain joins TRBV9 to TRBJ2-7; D gene uncertain. Germline assignment: CDR1 SGDLS and CDR2 YYNGEE. Trimming shortened V by 4 bases and J by 2 bases, and 16 bases separated the two germline ends. This CDR3 has 15 residues. DNA for the CDR3: TGTGCCAGCAGCAGAGGTTCGGGCGGTGCCTACGAGCAGTACTTC. Translated, it gives CASSRGSGGAYEQYF.